A selection of T cell receptor beta chains follows, all from one sample in a study of T cell repertoires in cytomegalovirus infection. Antigens for these TCRs are unknown. In TCRdb, the reads were re-called with MiXCR into one record per CDR3 protein. Of around 900,000 distinct CDR3 sequences listed, around 32% are singletons. Specimen: cultured CD8+ T cells from PBMCs, collected from culture after CMV antigen stimulation. All receptors come from a human donor in good health (CMV status not recorded). Some clones in this sample may be carry-over from other donors' samples. Each CDR3 is given with its conserved first and last residue. A D gene is named only where the DNA matches it firmly. Some rows have no size entry. The others give once, few or many, or a class for an expanded clone.

v_gene	j_gene	d_gene	abundance	CDR3nt	CDR3aa
TRBV4-1	TRBJ2-1	TRBD2	few	TGTGCCAGCAGCCAAACGGGACTAGCGGATTACAATGAGCAGTTCTTC	CASSQTGLADYNEQFF
TRBV11-2	TRBJ1-3	NA	NA	TGTGCCAGCAGCCCGACGACAGAGGGTCTATTTGGAAACACCATATATTTT	CASSPTTEGLFGNTIYF
TRBV15	TRBJ1-5	NA	few	TGTGCCACCAGTTCGGGCCTGATTAATCAGCCCCAGCATTTT	CATSSGLINQPQHF
TRBV27	TRBJ2-3	NA	NA	TGTGCCAGCAGTTCTTGGGATGGGGGCACAGATACGCAGTATTTT	CASSSWDGGTDTQYF
TRBV28	TRBJ1-5	TRBD1	NA	TGTGCCAGCAGTTTTATCAGGGGGGATCAGCCCCAGCATTTT	CASSFIRGDQPQHF
TRBV6-1	TRBJ2-3	NA	NA	TGTGCCAGCAGTGAACCGGGAGATACGCAGTATTTT	CASSEPGDTQYF
TRBV3-1	TRBJ1-2	NA	NA	TGTGCCAGCAGCCAAGATCATCTGGCGGCATGGGCTAACTATGGCTACACCTTC	CASSQDHLAAWANYGYTF
TRBV6-2/TRBV6-3	TRBJ2-5	NA	few	TGTGCCAGCAGTTACTCGAACCTCCCTGGGGCAGCCTTTAATCAAGAGACCCAGTACTTC	CASSYSNLPGAAFNQETQYF
TRBV7-9	TRBJ2-3	TRBD1	few	TGTGCCAGCAGCTTTTCCGGGACAGGGGGCGCGAATACGCAGTATTTT	CASSFSGTGGANTQYF
TRBV19	TRBJ1-5	NA	few	TGTGCCAGTAGTACGAAAGGGCCCCAGCATTTT	CASSTKGPQHF
TRBV11-2	TRBJ2-3	TRBD1	few	TGTGCCAGCAGCTCTCAGGGGGCTTGGGTTGCAGATACGCAGTATTTT	CASSSQGAWVADTQYF
TRBV29-1	TRBJ1-5	NA	NA	TGCAGCGTTGTCACGGGGTATAGCAATCAGCCCCAGCATTTT	CSVVTGYSNQPQHF
TRBV7-2	TRBJ1-5	NA	many	TGTGCCAGCAGCGGCCGGGTCTCTCTAGGCAATCAGCCCCAGCATTTT	CASSGRVSLGNQPQHF
TRBV9	TRBJ2-3	NA	NA	TGTGCCAGCAGCGTAGGAGCTAGCACAGATACGCAGTATTTT	CASSVGASTDTQYF
TRBV2	TRBJ2-3	TRBD2	few	TGTGCCAGCAGTGACGGGGGGGCAGAAGATACGCAGTATTTT	CASSDGGAEDTQYF
TRBV20-1	TRBJ2-3	NA	NA	TGCAGTGCTAGAGTACCCCTCACCCCCTTTAGCGGACCTTCGCCGCCTAGCACAGATACGCAGTATTTT	CSARVPLTPFSGPSPPSTDTQYF
TRBV27	TRBJ1-1	TRBD1	NA	TGTGCCTCCTCGGGACAGGGGAATGAAGCTTTCTTT	CASSGQGNEAFF
TRBV4-1	TRBJ1-1	TRBD1	few	TGCGCCAGCAGCCAGGGGACAGGGGCTGGCACTGAAGCTTTCTTT	CASSQGTGAGTEAFF
TRBV27	TRBJ1-5	NA	NA	TGTGCCAGCGGAGGGGGAATGAGCAATCAGCCCCAGCATTTT	CASGGGMSNQPQHF
TRBV27	TRBJ1-1	NA	NA	TGTGCCAGCAGTTTAGTCCAGGGGATAAACACTGAAGCTTTCTTT	CASSLVQGINTEAFF
TRBV7-6	TRBJ1-2	NA	NA	TGTGCCAGCAGCTTAGAGACAGACGGGGGCTACACCTTC	CASSLETDGGYTF
TRBV6-5	TRBJ1-1	NA	NA	TGTGCCAGCAGTTACGGGCACTCTGAAGCTTTCTTT	CASSYGHSEAFF
TRBV20-1	TRBJ1-5	NA	NA	TGCAGTGCGAGGGACCCGTGGAGTGATCAGCCCCAGCATTTT	CSARDPWSDQPQHF
TRBV23-1	TRBJ1-5	NA	NA	TGCGCCACCTCGACTGGGGGATACAATCAGCCCCAGCATTTT	CATSTGGYNQPQHF
TRBV2	TRBJ1-1	NA	NA	TGTGCCAGCAGTGTTATCGAGGGGAGTCGGATGAACACTGAAGCTTTCTTT	CASSVIEGSRMNTEAFF
TRBV12-3/TRBV12-4	TRBJ2-2	TRBD2	few	TGTGCCAGCAGTTTCCTAGCGGGGGGCACCGGGGAGCTGTTTTTT	CASSFLAGGTGELFF
TRBV6-5	TRBJ1-2	NA	NA	TGTGCCAGCAGTTACGGCGGGGGCGGCTATGGCTACACCTTC	CASSYGGGGYGYTF
TRBV6-5	TRBJ1-1	TRBD1	many	TGTGCCAGCAGACGAACAGGGGGCGCGTACACTGAAGCTTTCTTT	CASRRTGGAYTEAFF
TRBV7-2	TRBJ2-3	TRBD2	few	TGTGCCAGCAGCTTAGGACTAGCGGGGGCCTACACAGATACGCAGTATTTT	CASSLGLAGAYTDTQYF
TRBV12-3/TRBV12-4	TRBJ2-1	TRBD2	few	TGTGCCAGCAGTTTAGGGACTAGCCTCAACAATGAGCAGTTCTTC	CASSLGTSLNNEQFF
TRBV9	TRBJ2-6	NA	NA	TGTGCCAGCAGCCTGACCGGTAGGGCTTCTGGGGCCAACGTCCTGACTTTC	CASSLTGRASGANVLTF
TRBV4-2	TRBJ2-5	TRBD2	NA	TGTGCCAGCAGCCCCTACCTAAGACTAGCGGGGGAAGAGACCCAGTACTTC	CASSPYLRLAGEETQYF
TRBV7-9	TRBJ1-3	TRBD1	few	TGTGCCAGCAGCACCGCCGGACAGGGCGGAAACACCATATATTTT	CASSTAGQGGNTIYF
TRBV20-1	TRBJ2-1	NA	NA	TGCAGTGCTAGTCGGCTAGGGGACTTC	CSASRLGDF
TRBV27	TRBJ2-5	NA	NA	TGTGCCAGCAGTTGGGGACGGCGCAAGACCCAGTACTTC	CASSWGRRKTQYF
TRBV5-1	TRBJ2-3	TRBD1	few	TGCGCCAGCAGCTTGCACCCTACGACAGGGAGTAGCACAGATACGCAGTATTTT	CASSLHPTTGSSTDTQYF
TRBV7-2	TRBJ1-1	NA	many	TGTGCCAGCAGCTCCCCTGGCCCTCTGGGGAACACTGAAGCTTTCTTT	CASSSPGPLGNTEAFF
TRBV19	TRBJ1-2	NA	few	TGTGCCAGCTACGAGGACAGAGCACCTCACTATGGCTACACCTTC	CASYEDRAPHYGYTF
TRBV19	TRBJ1-2	NA	NA	TGTGCCAGTAACGGCGGAGCAGGCTATGGCTACACCTTC	CASNGGAGYGYTF
TRBV7-2	TRBJ2-5	NA	few	TGTGCCAGCAGCCGGGGTTATGAGACCCAGTACTTC	CASSRGYETQYF
TRBV6-1	TRBJ2-5	TRBD2	NA	TGTGCCGTGTCTAGCGGGGTCCAAGAGACCCAGTACTTC	CAVSSGVQETQYF
TRBV9	TRBJ2-5	NA	NA	TGTGCCAGCAGCGTAGACGGTAGGACCCAGTACTTC	CASSVDGRTQYF
TRBV10-2	TRBJ2-1	NA	NA	TGCGCCAGCAGTCTAAAACTCCACGACAACAATGAGCAGTTCTTC	CASSLKLHDNNEQFF
TRBV7-9	TRBJ2-1	NA	NA	TGTGCCAGCAGCTTAGTTCTGAGGACCAGGGAGTACAATGAGCAGTTCTTC	CASSLVLRTREYNEQFF
TRBV6-2/TRBV6-3	TRBJ2-2	NA	few	TGTGCCGCAGCCCACCCGGGACATCCGAACACCGGGGAGCTGTTTTTT	CAAAHPGHPNTGELFF
TRBV15	TRBJ2-4	TRBD1	few	TGTGCCACCAGCAGTATTATTACCGGGACAGGGTGGGACATTCAGTACTTC	CATSSIITGTGWDIQYF
TRBV7-9	TRBJ1-2	NA	NA	TGTGCCAGCAGCTTAACCTCAGGACTCTATGGCTACACCTTC	CASSLTSGLYGYTF